This TCR beta chain was identified during a study of monozygotic twins with cystic fibrosis. The study, taken as a whole, reports: Co-twins had the most similar V usage for 13 of 16 pairs, J for 8. Monozygotic CF twins shared more identical nucleotide clonotypes than unrelated patients.

TCRdb keeps only in-frame clones here, not all; method: immunoSEQ multiplex PCR. The profile shows some 15,000 clones, 70% to 90% of them singletons. About this clone itself: Its antigen is unknown.

This CDR3 is 16 amino acids long. The V gene's germline CDR1 is SNHLY and CDR2 FYNNEI. Trimming took 10 bases from V and 4 from J, leaving 25 bases between them. The material sequenced was blood. The TCR sequence derives from a boy between 10 and 17 years old with cystic fibrosis. This rearrangement joins TRBV2 to TRBJ1-1; D possibly corresponds to TRBD1 (5 bases). The chain's CDR3 is CATKHQGEVMRTEAFF. The DNA for the CDR3 is TGTGCCACAAAGCACCAGGGAGAGGTAATGCGCACTGAAGCTTTCTTT.